A single sample is the source of the 9 T cell receptor beta chains below, sequenced in a study of cytomegalovirus exposure and HLA in healthy donors. With 60 Vbeta and 13 Jbeta primers, the PCR was carried out. Method: immunoSEQ multiplex PCR; TCRdb's copy keeps in-frame clones and lacks some. Of about 150,000 clones in the sample, 85% were seen once. The sequencing sample was made of PBMCs. The receptors derive from a boy aged 2 to 10 in good health and CMV-seronegative.

This chain uses TRBV7-3 with TRBJ1-1, with D perhaps TRBD1 (6 bases). This CDR3 contains 16 residues. Trimming removed 4 bases at V and 4 bases at J, with 19 bases between. Germline assignment: CDR1 SGHTA and CDR2 FQGTGA. The chain's CDR3 is CASSSPDSSWGTEAFF. The DNA for the CDR3 is TGTGCCAGCAGCTCGCCGGACAGCTCCTGGGGCACTGAAGCTTTCTTT.

J is TRBJ2-5 and V is TRBV29-1; 8 positions agree with TRBD2. The tail of the sequence fits TRBJ2-7 better, so the J call may be wrong. The CDR3 has 15 amino acids. Germline values: CDR1 SQVTM, CDR2 ANQGSEA. In DNA form, the CDR3 reads TGCAGCGTTGTTGCGGGAGGTATCAAGGCCTACGAGCAGTACTTC. Encoded protein: CSVVAGGIKAYEQYF.

V usage is TRBV19 and J usage is TRBJ1-2; unclear D gene. The germline V gene has CDR1 LNHDA and CDR2 SQIVND (reference sequence). The V end lost 4 bases, the J end lost 4 bases, and 13 bases lay between the germline ends. CDR3 length: 14 amino acids. This CDR3 reads CASSKEGVIYGYTF. CDR3 coding DNA: TGTGCCAGTAGTAAAGAGGGCGTCATCTATGGCTACACCTTC.

V usage is TRBV6-5 and J usage is TRBJ1-4; 8 bases agree with TRBD1. The junction had 6 bases not matched to a gene; V was cut back by 5 bases and J by 7 bases. Germline values: CDR1 MNHEY, CDR2 SVGAGI. The CDR3 runs 14 residues. The CDR3 DNA sequence: TGTGCCAGCAGTCCGGGACAGGTCGGTGAAAAACTGTTTTTT. Its translation is CASSPGQVGEKLFF.

The rearrangement uses TRBV4-1 and TRBJ1-2; D remains unclear. This CDR3 is 17 amino acids long. The V and J ends lost 0 bases and 6 bases respectively, with 20 bases between them. Germline V gene data show CDR1 as MGHRA and CDR2 as YSYEKL. The CDR3 here is CASSQDLRRKWKDGYTF. In DNA form, the CDR3 reads TGCGCCAGCAGCCAAGATCTAAGGAGGAAGTGGAAGGATGGCTACACCTTC.

The rearrangement joins TRBV5-1 to TRBJ1-1; 8 positions agree with TRBD1. CDR1 and CDR2 from the germline V gene are SGHRS and YFSETQ. The CDR3 sequence is 14 residues long. V trimming: 4 bases; J trimming: 11 bases; junction bases outside the gene matches: 13. This CDR3 is CASSEGQAPDWAFF. In nucleotides, the CDR3 is TGCGCCAGCAGCGAGGGACAGGCCCCAGATTGGGCTTTCTTT.

The chain joins TRBV5-6 to TRBJ2-7; D gene uncertain. Germline CDR1 reads SGHDT; CDR2 reads YYEEEE. This CDR3 contains 14 residues. With 0 bases removed from V and 0 bases from J, the gap between germline ends came to 7 bases. As DNA, the CDR3 is TGTGCCAGCAGCTTGGTGGTTAGCTCCTACGAGCAGTACTTC. Translating gives CASSLVVSSYEQYF.

This chain links TRBV5-4 with TRBJ2-3, with 12 bases matching TRBD2. V lost 2 bases to trimming and J lost 3 bases; unmatched junction nucleotides: 16. CDR1 is SGHNT and CDR2 is YYREEE in the germline V gene (reference sequence). The CDR3 runs to 20 residues. The CDR3 coding sequence is TGTGCCAGCAGCTTCGCCGACCTAGCGGGAGGGTGGTATGGAACAGATACGCAGTATTTT. Encoded protein: CASSFADLAGGWYGTDTQYF.

The chain is built from TRBV7-6 and TRBJ2-1, with 11 nucleotides matching TRBD2. The V and J ends lost 7 bases and 6 bases, in that order; junction bases with no gene match: 5. Germline V lookup: CDR1 SGHVS, CDR2 FNYEAQ. This CDR3 has 14 residues. CDR3 region: CASNSGGASNEQFF. The CDR3 DNA reads as TGTGCCAGCAATAGCGGGGGGGCGAGCAATGAGCAGTTCTTC.